This T cell receptor beta chain was retrieved from a study of T cell responses to AZD1222 COVID-19 vaccine. Sequenced by immunoSEQ multiplex PCR; TCRdb stores in-frame clones only, minus some. The repertoire holds around 120,000 clones, more than 90% seen once, with 1% to 1.3% in the top ten. The CDR3 spans 11 residues. V dropped 4 bases and J dropped 6 bases, with 7 bases sitting between them. The germline CDR1 and CDR2 sequences are MDHEN and SYDVKM. This clonotype was sampled from an adult who received the AZD1222 COVID-19 vaccine. This sample comprised peripheral blood, obtained 28 days after the second AZD1222 dose. The chain links TRBV28 to TRBJ2-7; no firm D call. This CDR3 reads CASSWQREQYF. DNA for the CDR3: TGTGCCAGCAGTTGGCAGCGCGAGCAGTACTTC.